These T cell receptor beta chains were read from a single sample in a study of lymphopenia after photon versus proton radiotherapy. Repertoires were generated with immunoSEQ multiplex PCR, while TCRdb's copy carries only in-frame clones and drops some. Here the sample spans fewer than 40,000 clones, roughly 94% being singletons. Here the sequenced sample was peripheral blood, taken from a patient treated with photon-based radiotherapy. The receptors here all came from a woman between 45 and 65 years old with cholangiocarcinoma. The CDR3 runs from the conserved cysteine through the conserved F or W. Each record gives: J gene, D gene, clone size, V gene, CDR3 protein, CDR3 DNA. A D gene is named only where the DNA matches it firmly. Clone size is given for some rows only: seen once, a few or many times, or a class if the clone is expanded.

j_call: TRBJ1-5
d_call: NA
clone_size: NA
v_call: TRBV21-1
cdr3_aa: CASSIYHQPQHF
cdr3_nt: TGTGCCAGCAGCATTTATCATCAGCCCCAGCATTTT

j_call: TRBJ2-3
d_call: NA
clone_size: NA
v_call: TRBV6-5
cdr3_aa: CASRAGRRTDTQYF
cdr3_nt: TGTGCCAGCCGGGCGGGACGCCGCACAGATACGCAGTATTTT

j_call: TRBJ1-6
d_call: NA
clone_size: few
v_call: TRBV19
cdr3_aa: CASSSLDSYYNSPLHF
cdr3_nt: TGTGCCAGTAGTAGCTTGGACAGCTACTATAATTCACCCCTCCACTTT

j_call: TRBJ1-2
d_call: NA
clone_size: NA
v_call: TRBV30
cdr3_aa: CAWSGDTNGYTF
cdr3_nt: TGTGCCTGGAGTGGGGACACTAATGGCTACACCTTC

j_call: TRBJ1-5
d_call: NA
clone_size: NA
v_call: TRBV2
cdr3_aa: CASSPGELAVNQPQHF
cdr3_nt: TGTGCCAGCAGTCCAGGGGAATTGGCGGTCAATCAGCCCCAGCATTTT

j_call: TRBJ2-5
d_call: NA
clone_size: NA
v_call: TRBV11-2
cdr3_aa: CASSLNPAAQETQYF
cdr3_nt: TGTGCCAGCAGCTTGAATCCGGCGGCTCAAGAGACCCAGTACTTC

j_call: TRBJ1-1
d_call: NA
clone_size: NA
v_call: TRBV19
cdr3_aa: CASSPTDRLNTEAFF
cdr3_nt: TGTGCCAGTAGCCCTACCGACAGGTTGAACACTGAAGCTTTCTTT

j_call: TRBJ2-7
d_call: NA
clone_size: NA
v_call: TRBV27
cdr3_aa: CASSLEGSGYEQYF
cdr3_nt: TGTGCCAGCAGTTTAGAAGGGTCTGGCTACGAGCAGTACTTC

j_call: TRBJ1-3
d_call: TRBD1
clone_size: NA
v_call: TRBV10-3
cdr3_aa: CATSRSTGLDTIYF
cdr3_nt: TGTGCCACCTCCCGCTCGACAGGGTTAGACACCATATATTTT

j_call: TRBJ2-3
d_call: NA
clone_size: NA
v_call: TRBV6-6
cdr3_aa: CASRSTDTQYF
cdr3_nt: TGTGCCAGCAGAAGCACAGATACGCAGTATTTT

j_call: TRBJ2-7
d_call: TRBD1
clone_size: once
v_call: TRBV5-1
cdr3_aa: CASSRGPGGEQYF
cdr3_nt: TGCGCCAGCAGCAGGGGGCCCGGTGGCGAGCAGTACTTC

j_call: TRBJ2-1
d_call: TRBD1
clone_size: NA
v_call: TRBV30
cdr3_aa: CAWAPLRDREDNEQFF
cdr3_nt: TGTGCCTGGGCCCCCCTTCGGGACAGGGAGGACAATGAGCAGTTCTTC

j_call: TRBJ2-1
d_call: NA
clone_size: NA
v_call: TRBV6-4
cdr3_aa: CASTHNEQFF
cdr3_nt: TGTGCCAGCACCCACAATGAGCAGTTCTTC

j_call: TRBJ2-7
d_call: NA
clone_size: NA
v_call: TRBV4-3
cdr3_aa: CASSLYGNTQSYEQYF
cdr3_nt: TGCGCCAGCAGTCTCTACGGGAACACCCAAAGCTACGAGCAGTACTTC

j_call: TRBJ1-4
d_call: NA
clone_size: NA
v_call: TRBV7-2
cdr3_aa: CASSMSRGSDEKLFF
cdr3_nt: TGTGCCAGCAGCATGTCCCGGGGATCGGATGAAAAACTGTTTTTT

j_call: TRBJ1-5
d_call: TRBD1
clone_size: NA
v_call: TRBV4-3
cdr3_aa: CASSQGQGAYQPQHF
cdr3_nt: TGCGCCAGCAGCCAAGGACAGGGGGCATATCAGCCCCAGCATTTT

j_call: TRBJ2-1
d_call: TRBD2
clone_size: once
v_call: TRBV5-1
cdr3_aa: CASSISGSFSNEQFF
cdr3_nt: TGCGCCAGCAGCATTAGCGGGTCTTTTTCCAATGAGCAGTTCTTC

j_call: TRBJ2-7
d_call: TRBD1
clone_size: NA
v_call: TRBV19
cdr3_aa: CASSMRYRGYSSYEQYF
cdr3_nt: TGTGCCAGTAGTATGAGATACAGGGGATATTCCTCCTACGAGCAGTACTTC

j_call: TRBJ2-3
d_call: NA
clone_size: NA
v_call: TRBV9
cdr3_aa: CASSVDGSRADTQYF
cdr3_nt: TGTGCCAGCAGCGTAGACGGGAGCAGGGCAGATACGCAGTATTTT

j_call: TRBJ2-4
d_call: NA
clone_size: NA
v_call: TRBV7-2
cdr3_aa: CASSLGSVTKNIQYF
cdr3_nt: TGTGCCAGCAGCTTAGGTTCGGTAACCAAAAACATTCAGTACTTC

j_call: TRBJ1-1
d_call: NA
clone_size: NA
v_call: TRBV5-1
cdr3_aa: CASSGTYGGNTEAFF
cdr3_nt: TGCGCCAGCAGCGGGACATATGGAGGTAACACTGAAGCTTTCTTT

j_call: TRBJ1-2
d_call: NA
clone_size: NA
v_call: TRBV18
cdr3_aa: CASSANPYGYTF
cdr3_nt: TGTGCCAGCTCAGCCAATCCGTATGGCTACACCTTC

j_call: TRBJ1-3
d_call: NA
clone_size: NA
v_call: TRBV30
cdr3_aa: CAYDSLSGNTIYF
cdr3_nt: TGTGCTTACGACAGCCTCTCTGGAAACACCATATATTTT

j_call: TRBJ2-1
d_call: NA
clone_size: NA
v_call: TRBV4-3
cdr3_aa: CASSPEALLGEQFF
cdr3_nt: TGCGCCAGCAGCCCCGAGGCCCTCCTCGGGGAGCAGTTCTTC

j_call: TRBJ1-4
d_call: NA
clone_size: NA
v_call: TRBV30
cdr3_aa: CAWRGRLYEKLFF
cdr3_nt: TGTGCCTGGAGAGGCCGGCTCTATGAAAAACTGTTTTTT

j_call: TRBJ2-1
d_call: NA
clone_size: NA
v_call: TRBV4-2
cdr3_aa: CASSQGVSVLRGNEQFF
cdr3_nt: TGTGCCAGCAGCCAAGGTGTATCAGTGCTGAGGGGAAATGAGCAGTTCTTC

j_call: TRBJ1-6
d_call: NA
clone_size: once
v_call: TRBV11-3
cdr3_aa: CASSLEGYSPLHF
cdr3_nt: TGTGCCAGCAGCTTAGAGGGTTATTCACCCCTCCACTTT

j_call: TRBJ2-7
d_call: NA
clone_size: once
v_call: TRBV6-5
cdr3_aa: CASSRTPYEQYF
cdr3_nt: TGTGCCAGCAGTCGGACACCATACGAGCAGTACTTC

j_call: TRBJ2-7
d_call: TRBD1
clone_size: NA
v_call: TRBV6-5
cdr3_aa: CASSYSGRGPYEQYF
cdr3_nt: TGTGCCAGCAGTTACTCGGGTAGGGGGCCCTACGAGCAGTACTTC

j_call: TRBJ2-3
d_call: NA
clone_size: NA
v_call: TRBV7-8
cdr3_aa: CASSGAATDTQYF
cdr3_nt: TGTGCCAGCAGCGGAGCAGCCACAGATACGCAGTATTTT

j_call: TRBJ1-2
d_call: NA
clone_size: NA
v_call: TRBV29-1
cdr3_aa: CSVAGQTNYGYTF
cdr3_nt: TGCAGCGTGGCCGGACAGACTAACTATGGCTACACCTTC

j_call: TRBJ2-4
d_call: NA
clone_size: NA
v_call: TRBV2
cdr3_aa: CASRPLGRGGIAKNIQYF
cdr3_nt: TGTGCCAGCAGACCCCTGGGCAGGGGGGGCATCGCCAAAAACATTCAGTACTTC

j_call: TRBJ1-4
d_call: NA
clone_size: NA
v_call: TRBV2
cdr3_aa: CASSEPNPQARGKLFF
cdr3_nt: TGTGCCAGCAGTGAACCGAACCCTCAAGCTCGCGGAAAACTGTTTTTT

j_call: TRBJ2-7
d_call: TRBD1
clone_size: NA
v_call: TRBV19
cdr3_aa: CASSSSPRQGSSYEQYF
cdr3_nt: TGTGCCAGTAGTTCATCCCCCAGACAGGGCAGCTCCTACGAGCAGTACTTC

j_call: TRBJ1-1
d_call: TRBD1
clone_size: NA
v_call: TRBV14
cdr3_aa: CASSPEGALNTEAFF
cdr3_nt: TGTGCCAGCAGCCCCGAGGGGGCACTGAACACTGAAGCTTTCTTT

j_call: TRBJ1-2
d_call: NA
clone_size: NA
v_call: TRBV6-1
cdr3_aa: CASGAPYPYGYTF
cdr3_nt: TGTGCGTCCGGGGCCCCGTACCCCTATGGCTACACCTTC

j_call: TRBJ2-7
d_call: NA
clone_size: NA
v_call: TRBV11-2
cdr3_aa: CASSRDREISYEQYF
cdr3_nt: TGTGCCAGCAGCCGCGACCGGGAGATCTCCTACGAGCAGTACTTC

j_call: TRBJ1-3
d_call: NA
clone_size: NA
v_call: TRBV5-8
cdr3_aa: CASSFAGSSGNTIYF
cdr3_nt: TGTGCCAGCAGCTTCGCGGGTAGCTCTGGAAACACCATATATTTT

j_call: TRBJ2-1
d_call: NA
clone_size: NA
v_call: TRBV20-1
cdr3_aa: CSARRSEQFF
cdr3_nt: TGCAGTGCTAGAAGATCAGAGCAGTTCTTC

j_call: TRBJ2-1
d_call: NA
clone_size: once
v_call: TRBV7-2
cdr3_aa: CASSLDQLSSYNEQFF
cdr3_nt: TGTGCCAGCAGCTTAGACCAGTTGAGCTCCTACAATGAGCAGTTCTTC

j_call: TRBJ2-3
d_call: NA
clone_size: NA
v_call: TRBV4-1
cdr3_aa: CASKPTGGGGRTDTQYF
cdr3_nt: TGCGCCAGCAAACCAACCGGCGGGGGCGGGAGAACAGATACGCAGTATTTT

j_call: TRBJ1-1
d_call: NA
clone_size: NA
v_call: TRBV27
cdr3_aa: CASSPGTPRGTEAFF
cdr3_nt: TGTGCCAGCAGTCCGGGGACGCCTCGGGGCACTGAAGCTTTCTTT

j_call: TRBJ2-7
d_call: NA
clone_size: NA
v_call: TRBV5-1
cdr3_aa: CASSMYSDGDYEQYF
cdr3_nt: TGCGCCAGCAGCATGTACTCGGACGGAGACTACGAGCAGTACTTC

j_call: TRBJ1-1
d_call: NA
clone_size: few
v_call: TRBV6-5
cdr3_aa: CASSYFAQNTEAFF
cdr3_nt: TGTGCCAGCAGTTACTTCGCTCAGAACACTGAAGCTTTCTTT

j_call: TRBJ2-7
d_call: NA
clone_size: NA
v_call: TRBV9
cdr3_aa: CASSVGPATSYEQYF
cdr3_nt: TGTGCCAGCAGCGTCGGACCAGCAACCTCCTACGAGCAGTACTTC

j_call: TRBJ1-1
d_call: NA
clone_size: NA
v_call: TRBV12-5
cdr3_aa: CASVLAGEVGAFF
cdr3_nt: TGTGCTAGTGTTTTGGCAGGTGAGGTTGGAGCTTTCTTT

j_call: TRBJ2-2
d_call: TRBD2
clone_size: NA
v_call: TRBV2
cdr3_aa: CASSAAPLAGIYTGELFF
cdr3_nt: TGTGCCAGCAGCGCCGCCCCGCTAGCGGGGATTTACACCGGGGAGCTGTTTTTT